The 10 T cell receptor beta chains below were found in one sample sequenced in a study of blood T cell repertoires in COVID-19. Generated by immunoSEQ multiplex PCR, the TCRdb table keeps only in-frame clones and is missing some. The sample includes 80,000 to 90,000 clones, 87% of them seen just once. Specimen: peripheral blood. The receptors here all came from a man in his 60s with acute or convalescent COVID-19.

J is TRBJ2-1 and V is TRBV5-1, with TRBD2 matching 7 bases. Germline V gene lookup returns CDR1 SGHRS and CDR2 YFSETQ. J lost 10 bases, V lost 4 bases, and 11 bases had no gene match. The CDR3 covers 14 residues. The CDR3: CASSPAASGEEQFF. The CDR3 DNA reads as TGCGCCAGCAGCCCCGCCGCCAGCGGGGAGGAGCAGTTCTTC.

This chain links TRBV10-3 with TRBJ2-7, with D perhaps matching TRBD2 (6 bases). Germline-derived CDR1 and CDR2 are ENHRY and SYGVKD. The V and J ends lost 0 bases and 7 bases respectively, with 13 bases between them. This CDR3 is built from 14 residues. CDR3 sequence reads: CAISESGLGGEQYF. The CDR3 DNA is TGTGCCATCAGTGAGTCTGGACTTGGAGGGGAGCAGTACTTC.

The chain combines TRBV18 with TRBJ1-5, with D possibly TRBD1 on 5 matching bases. Deletions cut 3 bases from V and 3 bases from J, with 15 bases between. The CDR3 consists of 16 residues. Germline CDR1 reads KGHSH; CDR2 reads LQKENI. The CDR3 nucleotides read TGTGCCAGCTCACCCCCAGGAGGAGGGGACAATCAGCCCCAGCATTTT. This encodes CASSPPGGGDNQPQHF.

The chain has TRBV18 and TRBJ1-2, with 9 bases fitting TRBD1. Per germline, CDR1 KGHSH and CDR2 LQKENI. This CDR3 comprises 14 residues. The V segment lost 6 bases and the J segment 8 bases; nucleotides outside the gene matches: 10. For the CDR3, the DNA is TGTGCCAGCTCGGACGCCGGGACAGGGAGGGGCTACACCTTC. Protein sequence: CASSDAGTGRGYTF.

J is TRBJ2-3 and V is TRBV10-3; 9 nucleotides match TRBD2. V was pared by 5 bases and J by 4 bases, with 4 bases of the junction left unmatched. The germline V gene has CDR1 ENHRY and CDR2 SYGVKD. This CDR3 is built from 14 residues. This CDR3 is CAISPSGEADTQYF. CDR3 bases: TGTGCCATCAGTCCTAGCGGGGAAGCAGATACGCAGTATTTT.

This clone was seen a few times. This sequence joins TRBV10-2 and TRBJ1-4, with 10 bases aligning to TRBD1. The CDR3 consists of 14 residues. V was clipped by 6 bases and J by 10 bases; unmatched bases: 8. Per germline, CDR1 WSHSY and CDR2 SAAADI. The CDR3 nucleotides are TGCGCCAGCAGGGAGGGACAGGGGCAGGGAAAACTGTTTTTT. Translating gives CASREGQGQGKLFF.

The chain recombines TRBV30 with TRBJ1-5; perhaps TRBD1 as D (5 bases). Germline V CDR1 and CDR2: GTSNPN, SVGIG (reference sequence). The V end lost 1 base, the J end lost 4 bases, and 11 bases lay between the germline ends. The CDR3 has 14 residues. As DNA, the CDR3 is TGTGCCTGGAGTGGTGTACAGGAAAATCAGCCCCAGCATTTT. Amino acid sequence: CAWSGVQENQPQHF. The complete variable domain, with remaining parts taken from reference TRBV30 and TRBJ1-5, reads SQTIHQWPATLVQPVGSPLSLECTVEGTSNPNLYWYRQAAGRGLQLLFYSVGIGQISSEVPQNLSASRPQDRQFILSSKKLLLSDSGFYLCAWSGVQENQPQHFGDGTRLSIL.

The chain recombines TRBV4-3 with TRBJ1-2; D gene unclear. V lost 0 bases and J 7 bases, leaving 12 bases between the germline ends. The CDR3 contains 14 residues. Germline V lookup: CDR1 LGHNA, CDR2 YSLEER. CDR3 in amino acids: CASSQEIWSGGYTF. In nucleotides, the CDR3 is TGCGCCAGCAGCCAAGAGATTTGGTCCGGTGGCTACACCTTC.

This clone was seen only a few times. The V call is TRBV11-2, the J call TRBJ2-1; 8 bases align to TRBD1. The CDR3 covers 14 residues. Looked up from germline, CDR1 is SGHAT and CDR2 is FQNNGV. J gave up 7 bases and V 7 bases, and 9 bases lay outside the gene matches. CDR3 sequence (DNA): TGTGCCAGCACCGTGGACAGGGAGAGGAATGAGCAGTTCTTC. Translating it yields CASTVDRERNEQFF. The whole variable domain, remainder taken from reference TRBV11-2 and TRBJ2-1, is EAGVAQSPRYKIIEKRQSVAFWCNPISGHATLYWYQQILGQGPKLLIQFQNNGVVDDSQLPKDRFSAERLKGVDSTLKIQPAKLEDSAVYLCASTVDRERNEQFFGPGTRLTVL.

This clone was detected only once. CDR3 nucleotide sequence: TGTGCCAGCAGCCCGGGACAGGGGCCGGGTGGCTACACCTTC. It translates to CASSPGQGPGGYTF. This chain uses TRBV3-1 (or the pseudogene TRBV3-2) with TRBJ1-2; 10 nucleotides agree with TRBD1. Germline-derived CDR1 and CDR2 are LGHDT and YNNKEL (reference sequence). CDR3 length: 14 amino acids. V dropped 4 bases and J dropped 7; count of bases not matched to a gene: 6.